This TCR beta chain was sequenced for a study of blood T cells in healthy people across ages. Broader study findings: Total diversity from one million sequenced T cells was likely underestimated.

This clonotype was seen many times. Its target is not known. Each sample used at least 6.5 million PBMCs. A sample-barcoded 5' primer and a J-beta primer mix were used in a second PCR of roughly 7 to 12 cycles. A template-switch adaptor containing 12 random nucleotides labeled each cDNA molecule. TCRdb re-called the 5' RACE reads through MiXCR, storing one row per CDR3 protein. The sample has 1.5 million to 2 million distinct CDR3 sequences; over 25% are singletons. The CDR3 spans 14 residues. The V segment lost 5 bases and the J segment 3 bases; nucleotides outside the gene matches: 3. From germline, CDR1 is ENHRY and CDR2 SYGVKD.

The clonotype originates from a young woman in good health. The chain employs TRBV10-3 and TRBJ2-5; 10 nucleotides line up with TRBD2. Sequencing was carried out using blood. The CDR3 coding sequence is TGTGCCATCAGTCTAGCGGGAGATAAAGAGACCCAGTACTTC. Protein sequence: CAISLAGDKETQYF.